The 5 T cell receptor beta chains below were found in one sample sequenced in a study of T cells after yellow fever vaccination. One entry per CDR3 protein, called by TCRdb with MiXCR from the 5' RACE reads. The sample holds about 340,000 distinct CDR3 sequences, 3% to 4.5% seen once. This specimen consisted of PBMCs, obtained 5 days after the yellow fever booster vaccination. Every receptor here comes from a man in his late teens or twenties who received the YFV17D yellow fever vaccine.

This clonotype has only a few counts. J is TRBJ2-3 and V is TRBV18; TRBD1 aligns across 8 bases. The CDR3 is made up of 15 amino acids. J lost 0 bases, V lost 3 bases, and 2 bases had no gene match. Germline V gene data show CDR1 as KGHSH and CDR2 as LQKENI. The CDR3 protein is CASSPRTGSTDTQYF. The DNA of the CDR3 is TGTGCCAGCTCACCTCGGACAGGGAGCACAGATACGCAGTATTTT.

In its sample, this clonotype was seen a few times. The genes are TRBV5-1 and TRBJ1-4; a weak D match, TRBD1 (5 bases). The V end lost 0 bases, the J end lost 4 bases, and 10 bases lay between the germline ends. In germline, CDR1 is SGHRS, CDR2 YFSETQ. This CDR3 comprises 15 residues. The CDR3: CASSLAGLINEKLFF. The CDR3 coding sequence is TGCGCCAGCAGCTTGGCGGGACTCATTAATGAAAAACTGTTTTTT.

This clonotype was detected many times. The chain employs TRBV7-9 and TRBJ2-5, with 12 positions matching TRBD2. V shed 5 bases and J 9 bases; nucleotides not matched to a gene: 13. The CDR3 covers 16 residues. Germline V lookup: CDR1 SEHNR, CDR2 FQNEAQ (reference sequence). Here the CDR3 DNA reads TGTGCCAGCAGCCCCAGCCGACTAGCGGGGGCACTACCCCAGTACTTC. It is translated as CASSPSRLAGALPQYF.

Many counts were recorded for this clonotype. The chain recombines TRBV5-1 with TRBJ1-1; 7 bases agree with TRBD1. With V trimmed by 3 bases and J by 1 base, 3 bases remained unmatched. The CDR3 sequence is 14 residues long. In germline, CDR1 is SGHRS, CDR2 YFSETQ. The CDR3 reads CASSWDRSNTEAFF. In nucleotides, the CDR3 is TGCGCCAGCAGCTGGGACAGATCGAACACTGAAGCTTTCTTT.

V and J are TRBV7-8 and TRBJ2-3; D unresolved. The CDR3 runs 14 residues. Trimming stripped 5 bases from V and 6 bases from J, with 15 bases between. Germline V gene data show CDR1 as SGHVS and CDR2 as FQNEAQ. CDR3 nucleotides: TGTGCCAGCAGCCTTTCGACGCTTTTGGATACGCAGTATTTT. Amino acids: CASSLSTLLDTQYF.